This T cell receptor (beta chain) was sequenced during a study of T-cell reconstitution after alpha-beta-depleted transplantation in children. TCRbeta library preparation incorporated unique molecular identifiers. TCRdb analysed the PCR reads with MiXCR anew, one entry per CDR3 protein. The data show a few hundred thousand distinct CDR3 sequences, with about 40% seen just once and around 29% held by the top ten. Trimming removed 3 bases at V and 2 bases at J, with 14 bases between. This CDR3 comprises 16 residues. The germline V gene encodes CDR1 SGHTA and CDR2 FQGNSA. This clonotype was observed at least ten times.

This sequence originates from a girl aged 2-10 years with aplastic anemia, due to receive a stem cell transplant. V usage is TRBV7-2 and J usage is TRBJ2-1; D is possibly TRBD1 or TRBD2 (7 bases each). This specimen consisted of PBMCs, obtained before TCRalphabeta/CD19-depleted stem cell transplant. The CDR3 is CASSFGAGGAYNEQFF. The CDR3 nucleotides are TGTGCCAGCAGCTTCGGTGCAGGGGGGGCCTACAATGAGCAGTTCTTC. The variable domain in full, completed from reference TRBV7-2 and TRBJ2-1, reads GAGVSQSPSNKVTEKGKDVELRCDPISGHTALYWYRQSLGQGLEFLIYFQGNSAPDKSGLPSDRFSAERTGGSVSTLTIQRTQQEDSAVYLCASSFGAGGAYNEQFFGPGTRLTVL.